These 32 T cell receptor beta chains share one sample of origin, sequenced in a study of T cells in Graves' hyperthyroidism and ophthalmopathy. The investigators amplified TCR beta CDR3 regions from RNA transcripts. HTBI primers were employed in a first-round RT-PCR of the TCR CDR3. TCRdb reanalysed the multiplex PCR reads using MiXCR and keeps one entry per CDR3 protein. The table shows about 550,000 distinct CDR3 sequences, with about a fifth occurring only once. The sequenced material came from blood. All receptors come from a man younger than 30 with Graves' hyperthyroidism.

The V call is TRBV29-1, the J call TRBJ2-5, with D unclear. Per the germline V gene, CDR1 is SQVTM and CDR2 is ANQGSEA. CDR3 length: 11 amino acids. Between the trimmed V and J ends, which lost 1 base and 5 bases, there was a span of 5 bases. The CDR3 here is CSVEVRETQYF. The CDR3 coding sequence is TGCAGCGTTGAAGTACGGGAGACCCAGTACTTC.

In its sample, this clonotype was seen many times. J is TRBJ1-3 and V is TRBV5-6, with D maybe TRBD1 (6 bases). The germline V gene encodes CDR1 SGHDT and CDR2 YYEEEE. This CDR3 spans 15 amino acids. Trimming shortened V by 1 base and J by 4 bases, and 12 bases separated the two germline ends. CDR3 residues: CASSLRTAAGNTIYF. The DNA of the CDR3 is TGTGCCAGCAGCTTGCGGACAGCCGCAGGAAACACCATATATTTT.

The J gene is TRBJ2-7, the V gene TRBV7-8; weak D call: TRBD1 (6 bases). Trimming took 5 bases from V and 2 from J, leaving 13 bases between them. The CDR3 is 14 amino acids. Per the germline V gene, CDR1 is SGHVS and CDR2 is FQNEAQ. CDR3 bases: TGTGCCAGCAGCCCCCCAGGGGAAACCTACGAGCAGTACTTC. This encodes CASSPPGETYEQYF.

This clonotype was found many times. This chain joins TRBV28 and TRBJ1-1, with D unresolved. CDR1 and CDR2 from the germline V gene are MDHEN and SYDVKM. V was pared by 5 bases and J by 4 bases, with 14 bases between. The CDR3 contains 14 residues. CDR3 sequence reads: CASSRPYQSTEAFF. CDR3 DNA sequence: TGTGCCAGCAGTCGGCCCTATCAGAGCACTGAAGCTTTCTTT. The full variable domain, with the rest looked up from reference TRBV28 and TRBJ1-1, is DVKVTQSSRYLVKRTGEKVFLECVQDMDHENMFWYRQDPGLGLRLIYFSYDVKMKEKGDIPEGYSVSREKKERFSLILESASTNQTSMYLCASSRPYQSTEAFFGQGTRLTVV.

In its sample, this clonotype was seen a few times. The J gene is TRBJ2-5, the V gene TRBV6-1, with D perhaps TRBD2 (7 bases). Germline V gene sequence: CDR1 MNHNS, CDR2 SASEGT. Trimming removed 2 bases at V and 4 bases at J, with 20 bases between. This CDR3 has 17 amino acids. The CDR3 loop reads CASSELWGGGSRETQYF. DNA for the CDR3: TGTGCCAGCAGTGAATTGTGGGGCGGGGGCAGCCGAGAGACCCAGTACTTC.

This clonotype was found a few times. The chain recombines TRBV4-1 with TRBJ1-2; D might be TRBD1 (5 bases). This CDR3 contains 17 residues. Germline CDR1 is MGHRA and CDR2 is YSYEKL. V lost 1 base and J 5 bases, leaving 20 bases between the germline ends. The CDR3 reads CASSQVSQGSDLYGYTF. CDR3 nucleotide sequence: TGCGCCAGCAGCCAAGTAAGCCAGGGTTCGGACTTGTATGGCTACACCTTC.

V gene TRBV5-6 combines with J gene TRBJ2-2; maybe TRBD1 (6 bases). This CDR3 spans 15 amino acids. Germline V CDR1 and CDR2: SGHDT, YYEEEE. V was shortened by 0 bases and J by 5 bases, with 11 bases between the two germline ends. The CDR3 sequence is CASSLVWTETGELFF. The CDR3 bases are TGTGCCAGCAGCTTGGTATGGACAGAGACCGGGGAGCTGTTTTTT.

The V and J genes are TRBV30 and TRBJ1-2, with D maybe TRBD1 (6 bases). Between the trimmed V and J ends, which lost 3 bases and 4 bases, there was a span of 12 bases. The CDR3 has 13 amino acids. Per the germline V gene, CDR1 is GTSNPN and CDR2 is SVGIG (reference sequence). The CDR3 DNA follows: TGTGCCTGGAGACAGGGATTTGGCTATGGCTACACCTTC. Translating gives CAWRQGFGYGYTF.

This clonotype was seen ten or more times. V and J are TRBV28 and TRBJ1-1, with 8 bases identical to TRBD1. Germline V gene data show CDR1 as MDHEN and CDR2 as SYDVKM. The CDR3 contains 15 residues. With 4 bases clipped from V and 3 bases from J, the junction kept 7 bases outside the gene matches. The CDR3 reads CASSWTGRADTEAFF. CDR3 sequence (DNA): TGTGCCAGCAGTTGGACAGGGCGGGCGGACACTGAAGCTTTCTTT. The whole variable domain, remainder taken from reference TRBV28 and TRBJ1-1, is DVKVTQSSRYLVKRTGEKVFLECVQDMDHENMFWYRQDPGLGLRLIYFSYDVKMKEKGDIPEGYSVSREKKERFSLILESASTNQTSMYLCASSWTGRADTEAFFGQGTRLTVV.

V gene TRBV6-4 combines with J gene TRBJ2-7; D is uncertain. Germline V gives CDR1 MRHNA, CDR2 SNTAGT. V dropped 2 bases and J dropped 0 bases, with 11 bases sitting between them. The CDR3 contains 15 residues. In nucleotides, the CDR3 is TGTGCCAGCAGTGACAGACACCTCGCCTCCTACGAGCAGTACTTC. Its translation: CASSDRHLASYEQYF.

This clonotype came up many times. V is TRBV12-3 or TRBV12-4 and J is TRBJ2-7, with 9 positions matching TRBD1. Losses at the gene ends were 4 bases for V and 4 bases for J; bases not matched to a gene: 8. There are 15 residues in the CDR3. The chain's CDR3 is CASSYPGTGRYEQYF. The CDR3 DNA reads as TGTGCCAGCAGTTACCCCGGGACAGGGAGGTACGAGCAGTACTTC.

This clonotype occurred many times. The genes are TRBV6-1 and TRBJ1-6; TRBD1 matches 9 bases. This CDR3 is built from 15 residues. V shed 5 bases and J 11 bases; nucleotides not matched to a gene: 10. Germline CDR1 reads MNHNS; CDR2 reads SASEGT. CDR3 sequence (DNA): TGTGCCAGCAGTCCCGGGACAGGGCTCGGCGCACCCCTCCACTTT. This gives the protein CASSPGTGLGAPLHF.

This clonotype has ten or more counts. The V gene is TRBV12-3 or TRBV12-4, the J gene TRBJ1-1, with D possibly matching TRBD1 (5 bases). The CDR3 has 11 residues. Trimming stripped 4 bases from V and 11 bases from J, with 11 bases between. The CDR3 coding sequence is TGTGCCAGCAGTTCCAGGGAGGATGCTTTCTTT. It is translated as CASSSREDAFF.

The chain has TRBV7-6 and TRBJ2-2; D not certain. The V end lost 5 bases, the J end lost 0 bases, and 10 bases lay between the germline ends. The CDR3 loop spans 15 amino acids. CDR1 SGHVS and CDR2 FNYEAQ come from the germline V gene. The CDR3 is CASSQAPANTGELFF. CDR3 in DNA: TGTGCCAGCAGCCAGGCACCGGCGAACACCGGGGAGCTGTTTTTT. The full variable domain, its missing parts supplied by reference TRBV7-6 and TRBJ2-2, is GAGVSQSPRYKVTKRGQDVALRCDPISGHVSLYWYRQALGQGPEFLTYFNYEAQQDKSGLPNDRFSAERPEGSISTLTIQRTEQRDSAMYRCASSQAPANTGELFFGEGSRLTVL.

This clonotype occurred many times. The V and J genes are TRBV5-1 and TRBJ1-2; a possible D gene is TRBD1 (5 bases). V lost 5 bases and J 8 bases, leaving 19 bases between the germline ends. The germline CDR1 and CDR2 sequences are SGHRS and YFSETQ. CDR3 length equals 14 residues. The CDR3 protein is CASRPPRQGWGYTF. The CDR3 region has the DNA TGCGCCAGCAGGCCCCCAAGGCAGGGCTGGGGCTACACCTTC. Drawing the rest from reference TRBV5-1 and TRBJ1-2, the complete variable domain is KAGVTQTPRYLIKTRGQQVTLSCSPISGHRSVSWYQQTPGQGLQFLFEYFSETQRNKGNFPGRFSGRQFSNSRSEMNVSTLELGDSALYLCASRPPRQGWGYTFGSGTRLTVV.

This chain links TRBV15 with TRBJ2-5; 8 bases match TRBD1. Germline loops: CDR1 LNHNV, CDR2 YYDKDF (reference sequence). Unmatched junction bases numbered 12, after V lost 5 bases and J lost 4 bases. This CDR3 is 16 amino acids long. The CDR3 DNA is TGTGCCACCAGCCCTCGGACAGGGCGTGAGGGAGAGACCCAGTACTTC. Translation: CATSPRTGREGETQYF.

This clonotype was detected ten times or more. V usage is TRBV19 and J usage is TRBJ1-1; D gene uncertain. V gave up 8 bases and J gave up 11 bases, with 12 bases separating them. Per germline, CDR1 LNHDA and CDR2 SQIVND (reference sequence). The CDR3 consists of 10 residues. The CDR3 bases are TGTGCCAGTCGTGGACTTATGGCTTTCTTT. Protein sequence: CASRGLMAFF.

This chain joins TRBV4-1 and TRBJ2-7, with D uncertain. The CDR3 has 15 residues. From germline, CDR1 is MGHRA and CDR2 YSYEKL. With 0 bases removed from V and 2 bases from J, the gap between germline ends came to 11 bases. CDR3 amino acids: CASSQDRAVAYEQYF. The CDR3 nucleotides are TGCGCCAGCAGCCAAGATAGGGCTGTAGCCTACGAGCAGTACTTC.

The rearrangement uses TRBV3-1 and TRBJ2-5; the match to TRBD2 covers 11 bases. Germline V gene sequence: CDR1 LGHDT, CDR2 YNNKEL (reference sequence). The CDR3 runs 14 residues. The V gene end was trimmed by 5 bases and the J gene end by 6 bases; junction bases not matched to a gene: 5. The CDR3 is CASSKTSGGKTQYF. The CDR3 nucleotides are TGTGCCAGCAGCAAAACTAGCGGGGGTAAGACCCAGTACTTC.

This rearrangement joins TRBV4-1 to TRBJ2-5; D may be TRBD2 (7 bases). Trimming left V 2 bases short and J 5 bases short, with 15 bases between. The germline CDR1 and CDR2 sequences are MGHRA and YSYEKL. This CDR3 has 15 residues. In nucleotides, the CDR3 is TGCGCCAGCAGCCAAACGGGGGGCTGGGAGGAGACCCAGTACTTC. It codes for CASSQTGGWEETQYF.

This clonotype was seen at least ten times. The rearrangement uses TRBV24-1 and TRBJ2-2; 7 nucleotides agree with TRBD2. The CDR3 is 15 residues long. The junction had 4 bases not matched to a gene; V was cut back by 7 bases and J by 0 bases. Germline V lookup: CDR1 KGHDR, CDR2 SFDVKD. The CDR3 DNA is TGTGCCACCAGCGGGGGGTATCCGAACACCGGGGAGCTGTTTTTT. Its protein product is CATSGGYPNTGELFF.

There are many counts of this clonotype. The rearrangement joins TRBV30 to TRBJ2-2; D gene unclear. V lost 2 bases and J 1 base, leaving 8 bases between the germline ends. This CDR3 is built from 14 residues. Per the germline V gene, CDR1 is GTSNPN and CDR2 is SVGIG (reference sequence). The CDR3 bases are TGTGCCTGGAGTAACCCAGGGAACACCGGGGAGCTGTTTTTT. It specifies CAWSNPGNTGELFF.

With regard to this clonotype: The germline gene is not matched at one end of the junction; a read error may be the cause. The rearrangement uses TRBV28 and TRBJ2-5, with D possibly matching TRBD2 (6 bases). Germline V gives CDR1 MDHEN, CDR2 SYDVKM. This CDR3 comprises 15 residues. This CDR3 reads CASSTWRGGQESQYF. In nucleotides, the CDR3 is TGTGCCAGCAGTACTTGGCGGGGCGGCCAAGAGAGCCAGTACTTC.

Ten or more counts support this clonotype. The chain uses TRBV5-1 and TRBJ2-2, with D possibly TRBD1 on 6 matching bases. This CDR3 contains 15 residues. Germline V gene data show CDR1 as SGHRS and CDR2 as YFSETQ. V was trimmed by 7 bases and J by 7 bases, leaving 20 bases between them. The CDR3 spells CASGARTGSGGELFF. Written as DNA, the CDR3 is TGCGCCAGCGGGGCCCGAACAGGGAGTGGCGGGGAGCTGTTTTTT.

This clonotype has at least ten counts. The rearrangement uses TRBV20-1 and TRBJ1-1; D unresolved. V lost 1 base, J lost 2 bases, and 11 bases lay in between. The CDR3 length is 14 residues. The germline CDR1 and CDR2 sequences are DFQATT and SNEGSKA (reference sequence). Here the CDR3 DNA reads TGCAGTGCTAGAGTCGGGCCGGCTAACACTGAAGCTTTCTTT. This translates into CSARVGPANTEAFF.

This clonotype was picked up many times. The conserved final phenylalanine or tryptophan is absent from the CDR3, which likely points to a read error. This rearrangement joins TRBV12-3 or TRBV12-4 to TRBJ1-5; weak D call: TRBD1 (5 bases). Trimming shortened V by 5 bases and J by 5 bases, and 13 bases separated the two germline ends. This CDR3 contains 14 residues. The CDR3 protein is CASSPRQTHQPQHL. The DNA of the CDR3 is TGTGCCAGCAGTCCAAGACAGACCCATCAGCCCCAGCATCTT.

This clonotype showed up just a few times. The rearrangement links TRBV6-5 to TRBJ1-2, with 8 bases lining up with TRBD1. This CDR3 has 14 amino acids. V shed 4 bases and J 8 bases; nucleotides not matched to a gene: 9. Germline-derived CDR1 and CDR2 are MNHEY and SVGAGI. CDR3 sequence: CASSWTGPLRGYTF. The DNA of the CDR3 is TGTGCCAGCAGTTGGACAGGGCCCCTTCGGGGCTACACCTTC.

The CDR3 here is CASTLAFGDGGYTF. The CDR3 DNA reads as TGTGCCAGCACCCTAGCCTTCGGTGACGGGGGCTACACCTTC. This rearrangement joins TRBV7-2 to TRBJ1-2; D gene uncertain. The CDR3 is 14 amino acids. Trimming shortened V by 7 bases and J by 8 bases, and 20 bases separated the two germline ends. Germline CDR1 and CDR2: SGHTA and FQGNSA.

This clonotype was detected many times. The chain combines TRBV7-2 with TRBJ2-7; D gene unclear. Germline CDR1 reads SGHTA; CDR2 reads FQGNSA. The CDR3 covers 12 residues. Trimming removed 2 bases at V and 2 bases at J, with 4 bases between. The CDR3 DNA follows: TGTGCCAGCAGCTTAAGCACCTACGAGCAGTACTTC. It specifies CASSLSTYEQYF.

In its sample, this clonotype was seen many times. The chain links TRBV7-8 to TRBJ1-5; D gene ambiguous. The germline V gene has CDR1 SGHVS and CDR2 FQNEAQ. CDR3 size: 14 residues. Deletions cut 2 bases from V and 0 bases from J, with 5 bases between. The CDR3 region has the DNA TGTGCCAGCAGCTTACAGGCTAGCAATCAGCCCCAGCATTTT. The encoded protein is CASSLQASNQPQHF. The full variable domain, its missing parts supplied by reference TRBV7-8 and TRBJ1-5, is GAGVSQSPRYKVAKRGQDVALRCDPISGHVSLFWYQQALGQGPEFLTYFQNEAQLDKSGLPSDRFFAERPEGSVSTLKIQRTQQEDSAVYLCASSLQASNQPQHFGDGTRLSIL.

This clonotype was seen at least ten times. The CDR3 nucleotides are TGTGCCAGCAGCTTAGATGGGGCGGGACAAAAGTACTTC. Its translation: CASSLDGAGQKYF. The chain links TRBV11-2 to TRBJ2-7; D may match TRBD1 or TRBD2 (6 bases each). The V gene lost 0 bases and the J gene lost 11 bases, with 14 bases spanning the gap. CDR3 length: 13 amino acids. The germline CDR1 and CDR2 sequences are SGHAT and FQNNGV.

The rearrangement links TRBV28 to TRBJ2-5; 7 nucleotides agree with TRBD2. The CDR3 is made up of 14 amino acids. Looked up from germline, CDR1 is MDHEN and CDR2 is SYDVKM. V trimming: 8 bases; J trimming: 4 bases; junction bases outside the gene matches: 10. The CDR3 loop is CASAGRGGAETQYF. As DNA, the CDR3 is TGTGCCAGCGCGGGCCGCGGGGGAGCAGAGACCCAGTACTTC.